This TCR beta chain was profiled in a study of T cell repertoires in cytomegalovirus infection. TCRdb re-derived calls from the reads in MiXCR, one entry per CDR3 protein. The sample records 110,000 or so distinct CDR3 sequences, less than 30% being singletons. V gave up 5 bases and J gave up 14 bases; unmatched junction bases: 16. The CDR3 totals 15 residues. The V gene's germline CDR1 is SNHLY and CDR2 FYNNEI. Study observations and caveats: Clonotype analysis showed dominance of the ex vivo response by HLA-C-restricted CMV-specific TCR beta clonotypes.

This clonotype occurred a few times. No antigen is known for it. Source: CD8+ T cells from cultured PBMCs, taken from culture after CMV antigen stimulation. The rearrangement links TRBV2 to TRBJ2-1; 9 nucleotides agree with TRBD2. This TCR derives from a human donor in good health (CMV status not recorded). Some clones in this sample may be carry-over from other donors' samples. The CDR3 here is CASSLSGGPRGYKFF. CDR3 nucleotides: TGTGCCAGCAGTCTTAGCGGGGGCCCACGGGGATATAAGTTCTTC.